This is a list of T cell receptor beta chains from one sample in a study of Ad26.COV2.S vaccination and SARS-CoV-2 variants. TCRdb keeps only in-frame clones here, not all; method: immunoSEQ multiplex PCR. The table includes roughly 700,000 clones, 89% detected once. Sequences were derived from peripheral blood, sampled in a trial of Ad26.COV2.S vaccine versus placebo. The receptors stem from a person between 18 and 65 years old who received the Ad26.COV2.S COVID-19 vaccine or a placebo. CDR3s include the opening cysteine and the closing phenylalanine or tryptophan. The D gene is left open where the match is weak. Clone size is given for some rows only: seen once, a few or many times, or a class if the clone is expanded.

CDR3 length,D gene,V gene,clone size,J gene,CDR3 DNA,CDR3 protein
14,-,TRBV3-1/TRBV3-2,-,TRBJ2-2,TGTGCCAGCAGCTTCGGAGCTCCGGCCGGGGAGCTGTTTTTT,CASSFGAPAGELFF
15,TRBD1,TRBV7-9,-,TRBJ2-2,TGTGCCAGCAGGTCCGGGACAGGGAACACCGGGGAGCTGTTTTTT,CASRSGTGNTGELFF
16,TRBD1,TRBV6-1,-,TRBJ1-1,TGTGCCAGCAGTGAAGCTATGGGACAGGGGAACACTGAAGCTTTCTTT,CASSEAMGQGNTEAFF
13,-,TRBV7-9,few,TRBJ2-5,TGTGCCAGCAGGGAGGGGGGGCAAGAGACCCAGTACTTC,CASREGGQETQYF
16,TRBD2,TRBV24-1,-,TRBJ2-2,TGTGCCACCAGTGATGCCCGGGGGGGACGCAACGGGGAGCTGTTTTTT,CATSDARGGRNGELFF
13,-,TRBV7-8,-,TRBJ2-7,TGTGCCAGCAGCTTGGGGGGAACCTACGAGCAGTACTTC,CASSLGGTYEQYF
16,TRBD1,TRBV19,-,TRBJ2-7,TGTGCCAGTAGTATACTCGGGACAGGGTGGCCCCTCGAGCAGTACTTC,CASSILGTGWPLEQYF
11,TRBD2,TRBV20-1,-,TRBJ2-5,TGCGGGGGACTAGCCTCCGAGACCCAGTACTTC,CGGLASETQYF
16,-,TRBV11-1,-,TRBJ1-1,TGTGCCAGCAGCTTAAGCATGGTGCGGGGATGGACTGAAGCTTTCTTT,CASSLSMVRGWTEAFF
14,-,TRBV11-2,-,TRBJ1-5,TGTGCCAGCAGCTCCGGAAGGCGGGGTCAGCCCCAGCATTTT,CASSSGRRGQPQHF
14,-,TRBV3-1/TRBV3-2,-,TRBJ2-1,TGTGCCAGCAGCCTAAGGCTAGATGTGTATGAGCAGTTCTTC,CASSLRLDVYEQFF
13,-,TRBV19,-,TRBJ2-5,TGTGCCAGTAGTCCCCGGCTAGTGGAGACCCAGTACTTC,CASSPRLVETQYF
15,-,TRBV18,-,TRBJ1-1,TGTGCCAGCTCTCGCCGGGACGGAATGAACACTGAAGCTTTCTTT,CASSRRDGMNTEAFF
14,-,TRBV7-8,few,TRBJ1-2,TGTGCCAGCAGCTTAGGAGGCACGGTCATAGGCTACACCTTC,CASSLGGTVIGYTF
14,TRBD1,TRBV28,-,TRBJ1-5,TGTGCCAGCACCTTGGGACAGGGCAATCAGCCCCAGCATTTT,CASTLGQGNQPQHF
17,-,TRBV27,-,TRBJ1-1,TGTGCCAGCAGTTTATCCCATCTGGGGGCAGAGAACACTGAAGCTTTCTTT,CASSLSHLGAENTEAFF
15,TRBD1,TRBV5-1,-,TRBJ1-2,TGCGCCAGCAGCTTGACGACAGGGGTAGGAGAGCCGGACACCTTC,CASSLTTGVGEPDTF
15,TRBD2,TRBV7-2,-,TRBJ2-1,TGTGCCAGCAGGCCACTAGCGGGAGAAGGGAATGAGCAGTTCTTC,CASRPLAGEGNEQFF
13,-,TRBV5-1,once,TRBJ2-1,TGCGCCAGCAGCTCACCGGGACTCCATGAGCAGTTCTTC,CASSSPGLHEQFF
15,-,TRBV5-8,-,TRBJ1-1,TGTGCCAGCAGCCGCCCCGGACACCTGAACACTGAAGCTTTCTTT,CASSRPGHLNTEAFF
11,-,TRBV28,-,TRBJ2-3,TGTGCCGCGCTAAGCACAGATACGCAGTATTTT,CAALSTDTQYF
18,TRBD2,TRBV25-1,-,TRBJ2-1,TGTGCCAGCAGAGAGACCGGGACTAGCGGGAGGGCGGCGAATGAGCAGTTCTTC,CASRETGTSGRAANEQFF
16,-,TRBV21-1,-,TRBJ2-7,TGTGCCAGCAGCAGGGGTTTGGACAGGGGCACCTACGAGCAGTACTTC,CASSRGLDRGTYEQYF
12,-,TRBV28,-,TRBJ1-1,TGTGCCAGCAGCGCGGACGGAGTAGAAGCTTTCTTT,CASSADGVEAFF